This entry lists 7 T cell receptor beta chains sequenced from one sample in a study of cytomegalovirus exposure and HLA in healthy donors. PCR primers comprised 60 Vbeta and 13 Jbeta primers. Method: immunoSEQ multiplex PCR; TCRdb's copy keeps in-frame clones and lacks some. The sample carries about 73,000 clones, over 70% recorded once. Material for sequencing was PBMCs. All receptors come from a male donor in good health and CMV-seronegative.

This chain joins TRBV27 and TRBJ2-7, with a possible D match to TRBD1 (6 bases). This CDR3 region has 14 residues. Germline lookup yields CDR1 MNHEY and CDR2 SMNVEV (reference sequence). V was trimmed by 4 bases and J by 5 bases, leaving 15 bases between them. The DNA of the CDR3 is TGTGCCAGCAGTTATTACAGGGAATTTGACGAGCAGTACTTC. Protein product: CASSYYREFDEQYF.

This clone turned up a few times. CDR3: CASSPRSWRGREPYEQYF. The CDR3 bases are TGTGCCAGCAGCCCACGGTCTTGGCGGGGCCGGGAACCCTACGAGCAGTACTTC. The chain employs TRBV5-5 and TRBJ2-7; the D gene is possibly TRBD2 (6 bases). CDR3 length equals 18 residues. Trimming shortened V by 4 bases and J by 2 bases, and 25 bases separated the two germline ends. Germline V CDR1 and CDR2: SGHKS, YYEKEE (reference sequence).

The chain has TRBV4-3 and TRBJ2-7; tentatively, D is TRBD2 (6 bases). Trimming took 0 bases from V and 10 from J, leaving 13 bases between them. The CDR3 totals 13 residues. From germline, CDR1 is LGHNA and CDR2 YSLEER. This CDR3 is CASSQDSGTDQYF. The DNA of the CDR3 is TGCGCCAGCAGCCAAGATTCAGGGACTGATCAGTACTTC.

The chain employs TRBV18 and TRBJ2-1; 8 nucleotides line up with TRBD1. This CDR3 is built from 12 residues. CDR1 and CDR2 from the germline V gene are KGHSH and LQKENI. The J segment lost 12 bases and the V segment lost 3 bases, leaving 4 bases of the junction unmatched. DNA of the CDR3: TGTGCCAGCTCACCGACAGGGGATCTGCAGTTCTTC. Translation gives CASSPTGDLQFF.

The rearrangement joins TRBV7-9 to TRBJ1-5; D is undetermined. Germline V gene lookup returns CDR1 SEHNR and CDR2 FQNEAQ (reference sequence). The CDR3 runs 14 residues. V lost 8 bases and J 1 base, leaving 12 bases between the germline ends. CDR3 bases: TGTGCCAGCTGTGCAGGCTTAAGCAATCAGCCCCAGCATTTT. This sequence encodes CASCAGLSNQPQHF.

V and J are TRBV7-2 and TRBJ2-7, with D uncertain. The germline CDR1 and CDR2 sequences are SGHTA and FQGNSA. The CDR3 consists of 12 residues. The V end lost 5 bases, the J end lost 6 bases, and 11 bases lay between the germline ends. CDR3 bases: TGTGCCAGCAGCCCCCAGGCCCCCGAGCAGTACTTC. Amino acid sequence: CASSPQAPEQYF.

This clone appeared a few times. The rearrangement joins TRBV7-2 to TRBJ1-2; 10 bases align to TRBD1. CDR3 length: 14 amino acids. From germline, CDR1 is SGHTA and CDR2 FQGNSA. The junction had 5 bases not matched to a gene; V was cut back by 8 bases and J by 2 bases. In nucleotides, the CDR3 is TGTGCCAGCGCCAAGACAGGGGGCAACTATGGCTACACCTTC. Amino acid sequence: CASAKTGGNYGYTF. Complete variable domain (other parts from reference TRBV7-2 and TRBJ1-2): GAGVSQSPSNKVTEKGKDVELRCDPISGHTALYWYRQSLGQGLEFLIYFQGNSAPDKSGLPSDRFSAERTGGSVSTLTIQRTQQEDSAVYLCASAKTGGNYGYTFGSGTRLTVV.